Shown below are 32 T cell receptor beta chains from a single sample sequenced in a study of cytomegalovirus exposure and HLA in healthy donors. A multiplex PCR was run with 60 Vbeta primers and 13 Jbeta primers. Clones were sequenced by immunoSEQ multiplex PCR, and TCRdb holds only the in-frame ones, with some missing. This sample has roughly 20,000 clones; 84% occur once, and the top ten carry 20% to 25%. Sample: PBMCs. These receptors were obtained from a human donor in good health.

This CDR3 is CASSLGRSAGGGAVETQYF. The CDR3 bases are TGTGCCAGCAGCTTGGGTCGATCCGCGGGCGGGGGGGCGGTAGAGACCCAGTACTTC. The rearrangement links TRBV5-5 to TRBJ2-5; 9 bases agree with TRBD2. Germline CDR1 is SGHKS and CDR2 is YYEKEE (reference sequence). The trim removed 0 bases at V and 4 bases at J, leaving 16 bases unmatched. The CDR3 spans 19 residues.

Comment on this clone: A read error may produce the germline difference seen at one junction end. This specimen includes other DNA sequences encoding the same CDR3. The V call is TRBV7-2, the J call TRBJ1-1; D call uncertain. There are 13 residues in the CDR3. The germline V gene encodes CDR1 SGHTA and CDR2 FQGNSA. This CDR3 is CATRSGTNTEAFF. The CDR3 bases are TGTGCCACCCGGTCGGGAACGAACACTGAAGCCTTCTTT.

The genes are TRBV7-2 and TRBJ2-2; D unresolved. Between the trimmed V and J ends, which lost 5 bases and 1 base, there was a span of 11 bases. In germline, CDR1 is SGHTA, CDR2 FQGNSA. The CDR3 covers 15 residues. CDR3 in DNA: TGTGCCAGCAGCCCCCCCTACGGGAACACCGGGGAGCTGTTTTTT. Translated: CASSPPYGNTGELFF. The variable domain in full, with the rest retrieved from reference TRBV7-2 and TRBJ2-2, is GAGVSQSPSNKVTEKGKDVELRCDPISGHTALYWYRQSLGQGLEFLIYFQGNSAPDKSGLPSDRFSAERTGGSVSTLTIQRTQQEDSAVYLCASSPPYGNTGELFFGEGSRLTVL.

This chain uses TRBV5-5 with TRBJ1-5, with unresolved D. V dropped 3 bases and J dropped 2 bases, with 15 bases sitting between them. In germline, CDR1 is SGHKS, CDR2 YYEKEE (reference sequence). CDR3 length: 16 residues. The CDR3 region is CASSSREGWGNQPQHF. CDR3 nucleotides: TGTGCCAGCAGCTCCCGGGAGGGATGGGGCAATCAGCCCCAGCATTTT.

The chain carries TRBV6-5 and TRBJ2-1; TRBD2 agrees at 7 bases. This CDR3 spans 16 amino acids. Trimming took 4 bases from V and 3 from J; bases not matched to a gene: 9. Germline V gene sequence: CDR1 MNHEY, CDR2 SVGAGI. CDR3 DNA sequence: TGTGCCAGCAGTTTCTATGGGAGGGGAGGCTACAATGAGCAGTTCTTC. Translating it yields CASSFYGRGGYNEQFF.

A note on this clone: At one end, the junction sequence differs from germline, possibly due to a read error. Other DNA sequences from this sample encode an identical CDR3 as well. V usage is TRBV19 and J usage is TRBJ1-2; D is uncertain. This CDR3 spans 13 amino acids. CDR1 is LNHDA and CDR2 is SQIVND in the germline V gene (reference sequence). The chain's CDR3 is CASRTGSNYGYTF. The CDR3 DNA sequence: TGTGCCAGTAGAACCGGGTCGAACTACGGCTACACCTTC.

V gene TRBV7-2 combines with J gene TRBJ2-1; 9 bases fit TRBD2. Trimming took 1 base from V and 10 from J; bases not matched to a gene: 5. The V gene's germline CDR1 is SGHTA and CDR2 FQGNSA. The CDR3 spans 14 residues. The CDR3 region has the DNA TGTGCCAGCAGCTTAGTTGGCGGGGGGGTCGAGCAGTTCTTC. Encoded protein: CASSLVGGGVEQFF.

The rearrangement uses TRBV11-1 and TRBJ2-7, with no clear D. The CDR3 runs 11 residues. Trimming stripped 1 base from V and 9 bases from J, with 7 bases between. Germline loops: CDR1 SGHAT, CDR2 FQDESV (reference sequence). This CDR3 is CASSLGRRQYF. CDR3 nucleotides: TGTGCCAGCAGCTTAGGCAGAAGGCAGTACTTC.

The chain has TRBV6-5 and TRBJ2-3; TRBD2 agrees at 8 bases. The V and J ends lost 6 bases and 5 bases, in that order; junction bases with no gene match: 10. The CDR3 has 15 amino acids. The germline V gene encodes CDR1 MNHEY and CDR2 SVGAGI. The CDR3 nucleotides are TGTGCCAGCAGAAACGGGGGGGGCCGGGGAGATACGCAGTATTTT. Protein sequence: CASRNGGGRGDTQYF.

This clone occurred once. The J gene is TRBJ1-4, the V gene TRBV7-9, with 7 bases aligning to TRBD1. Germline CDR1 reads SEHNR; CDR2 reads FQNEAQ (reference sequence). With V trimmed by 1 base and J by 3 bases, 2 bases remained unmatched. This CDR3 contains 15 residues. This CDR3 is CASSLETGANEKLFF. CDR3 bases: TGTGCCAGCAGCTTAGAAACAGGGGCTAATGAAAAACTGTTTTTT. Supplemented by reference TRBV7-9 and TRBJ1-4, the full variable domain reads DTGVSQNPRHKITKRGQNVTFRCDPISEHNRLYWYRQTLGQGPEFLTYFQNEAQLEKSRLLSDRFSAERPKGSFSTLEIQRTEQGDSAMYLCASSLETGANEKLFFGSGTQLSVL.

In its sample, this clone was seen once. V is TRBV29-1 and J is TRBJ2-1, with D tentatively TRBD2 (6 bases). This CDR3 is built from 14 residues. V was trimmed by 6 bases and J by 8 bases, leaving 20 bases between them. Germline lookup yields CDR1 SQVTM and CDR2 ANQGSEA. The CDR3 coding sequence is TGCAGCGTCGCCGGGACTCACCAGAGAGATGAGCAGTTCTTC. Its translation: CSVAGTHQRDEQFF.

This clone showed up just a few times. The chain couples TRBV2 to TRBJ1-1; weak D call: TRBD1 (5 bases). The CDR3 consists of 16 residues. V was trimmed by 1 base and J by 3 bases, leaving 15 bases between them. Germline V gene lookup returns CDR1 SNHLY and CDR2 FYNNEI. Here the CDR3 DNA reads TGTGCCAGCAGTGAAGGCTACAGGTTACGGGACACTGAAGCTTTCTTT. As protein: CASSEGYRLRDTEAFF.

The rearrangement uses TRBV19 and TRBJ2-5; tentative D call: TRBD2 (6 bases). This CDR3 comprises 15 residues. In germline, CDR1 is LNHDA, CDR2 SQIVND (reference sequence). Trimming pared 10 bases from V and 1 base from J, leaving 19 bases between. The CDR3 DNA follows: TGTGCCACTTCCCCTCTAGCGTTGAGCCAAGAGACCCAGTACTTC. The encoded protein is CATSPLALSQETQYF.

The V call is TRBV7-2, the J call TRBJ2-1; D may be TRBD1 (5 bases). Germline CDR1 SGHTA, CDR2 FQGNSA. V gave up 5 bases and J gave up 6 bases, with 14 bases separating them. The CDR3 is 14 amino acids. Here the CDR3 DNA reads TGTGCCAGCAGCATCTTCGTGGGGCCCAATGAGCAGTTCTTC. Protein: CASSIFVGPNEQFF.

The CDR3 sequence: CASGNRDPEQFF. CDR3 nucleotide sequence: TGCGCCAGCGGCAACCGGGATCCTGAGCAGTTCTTC. The rearrangement uses TRBV5-1 and TRBJ2-1; D perhaps matches TRBD2 (5 bases). Germline V gives CDR1 SGHRS, CDR2 YFSETQ. The germline V and J ends were trimmed by 7 bases and 9 bases, with 14 bases remaining between them. The CDR3 length is 12 residues.

This clone was seen a handful of times. V gene TRBV7-2 combines with J gene TRBJ2-1; 11 bases agree with TRBD2. Trimming removed 5 bases from V and 8 bases from J; junction bases left unmatched: 11. From germline, CDR1 is SGHTA and CDR2 FQGNSA. This CDR3 is 16 amino acids long. Written as DNA, the CDR3 is TGTGCCAGCAGCCCAGGGACTAGCGGACCGGGGGATGAGCAGTTCTTC. This encodes CASSPGTSGPGDEQFF.

The chain is built from TRBV2 and TRBJ1-2; 7 bases match TRBD1. With V trimmed by 6 bases and J by 6 bases, 10 bases remained unmatched. The germline gives CDR1 SNHLY, CDR2 FYNNEI. This CDR3 spans 14 amino acids. In nucleotides, the CDR3 is TGTGCCAGCAGCGTACAGGGGTCCGGGGATGGCTACACCTTC. This gives the protein CASSVQGSGDGYTF.

The V and J genes are TRBV29-1 and TRBJ2-5, with TRBD1 matching 10 bases. The J call is uncertain, as TRBJ2-7 better fits the DNA end. Germline CDR1 and CDR2: SQVTM and ANQGSEA. The CDR3 runs to 13 residues. CDR3 sequence (DNA): TGCAGCGTCCGGACAGGGGGTTCCTACGAGCAGTACTTC. Encoded protein: CSVRTGGSYEQYF.

The J gene is TRBJ2-5, the V gene TRBV9, with 10 bases that match TRBD2. The CDR3 covers 14 residues. Unmatched junction bases numbered 4, after V lost 3 bases and J lost 5 bases. Germline V gene sequence: CDR1 SGDLS, CDR2 YYNGEE. The CDR3 spells CASSAAGGLETQYF. In DNA form, the CDR3 reads TGTGCCAGCAGCGCAGCGGGGGGGTTGGAGACCCAGTACTTC. Full variable domain (missing parts from reference TRBV9 and TRBJ2-5): DSGVTQTPKHLITATGQRVTLRCSPRSGDLSVYWYQQSLDQGLQFLIQYYNGEERAKGNILERFSAQQFPDLHSELNLSSLELGDSALYFCASSAAGGLETQYFGPGTRLLVL.

The V call is TRBV11-2, the J call TRBJ1-4; D is undetermined. Germline V CDR1 and CDR2: SGHAT, FQNNGV. This CDR3 comprises 15 residues. V gave up 1 base and J gave up 7 bases, with 13 bases separating them. The CDR3: CASSLVPGGSEKLFF. The CDR3 DNA reads TGTGCCAGCAGCTTAGTTCCGGGCGGGAGTGAAAAACTGTTTTTT.

The gene calls are TRBV27 and TRBJ1-1; D may be TRBD1 (6 bases). Trimming pared 6 bases from V and 5 bases from J, leaving 19 bases between. This CDR3 is 15 amino acids long. Germline V gene sequence: CDR1 MNHEY, CDR2 SMNVEV (reference sequence). The CDR3 sequence: CASRPTGGPGTEAFF. CDR3 coding DNA: TGTGCCAGCAGGCCCACGGGGGGGCCGGGTACTGAAGCTTTCTTT.

This sequence joins TRBV19 and TRBJ1-5, with D maybe TRBD1 (5 bases). CDR1 is LNHDA and CDR2 is SQIVND in the germline V gene (reference sequence). V was clipped by 1 base and J by 4 bases, with 11 bases between them. This CDR3 comprises 15 residues. The CDR3 is CASSIGREPNQPQHF. DNA for the CDR3: TGTGCCAGTAGTATAGGCAGGGAACCTAATCAGCCCCAGCATTTT.

The rearrangement links TRBV19 to TRBJ2-3, with D perhaps matching TRBD2 (6 bases). Germline loops: CDR1 LNHDA, CDR2 SQIVND (reference sequence). V dropped 8 bases and J dropped 0 bases, with 15 bases sitting between them. The length of the CDR3 is 15 residues. The CDR3 coding sequence is TGTGCCAGTTCTCGGGACTCCCGTAGCACAGATACGCAGTATTTT. Its translation: CASSRDSRSTDTQYF.

CDR3 nucleotide sequence: TGCAGTGCCACGGGCAATGAGCAGTTCTTC. This encodes CSATGNEQFF. This chain links TRBV20-1 with TRBJ2-1; D unclear. The V gene's germline CDR1 is DFQATT and CDR2 SNEGSKA (reference sequence). The length of the CDR3 is 10 residues. With 6 bases removed from V and 6 bases from J, the gap between germline ends came to 6 bases.

The chain joins TRBV5-6 to TRBJ1-6; maybe TRBD1 (5 bases). There are 14 residues in the CDR3. Between the trimmed V and J ends, which lost 1 base and 6 bases, there was a span of 8 bases. Looked up from germline, CDR1 is SGHDT and CDR2 is YYEEEE. The CDR3 reads CASSLRQGNSPLHF. The CDR3 coding sequence is TGTGCCAGCAGCTTGAGGCAGGGTAATTCACCCCTCCACTTT.

The chain joins TRBV29-1 to TRBJ1-5, with 7 nucleotides matching TRBD1. V lost 5 bases to trimming and J lost 1 base; unmatched junction nucleotides: 5. The V gene's germline CDR1 is SQVTM and CDR2 ANQGSEA. The CDR3 has 14 residues. CDR3 coding DNA: TGCAGCGTTTCGACAGGGACCAGCAATCAGCCCCAGCATTTT. This codes for CSVSTGTSNQPQHF.

There are a few counts of this clone. The rearrangement uses TRBV4-2 and TRBJ1-2, with 10 bases aligning to TRBD1. Germline values: CDR1 LGHNA, CDR2 YNFKEQ. The CDR3 length is 16 residues. V was pared by 3 bases and J by 8 bases, with 12 bases of the junction left unmatched. The CDR3, as DNA: TGTGCCAGCAGCCATCCTGCTACCGGGACAGGGGACGGCTACACCTTC. It codes for CASSHPATGTGDGYTF.

By share of the sample, this clone is medium-sized. The chain is built from TRBV6-6 and TRBJ2-7; D gene uncertain. CDR1 and CDR2 (germline): MNHNY, SVGAGI (reference sequence). V dropped 2 bases and J dropped 0 bases, with 5 bases sitting between them. The CDR3 runs to 13 residues. The CDR3 protein is CASSYGNSYEQYF. The DNA for the CDR3 is TGTGCCAGCAGTTACGGCAACTCCTACGAGCAGTACTTC.

The chain joins TRBV7-2 to TRBJ2-3, with 8 bases lining up with TRBD2. With 5 bases clipped from V and 1 base from J, the junction kept 8 bases outside the gene matches. The germline gives CDR1 SGHTA, CDR2 FQGNSA. The CDR3 is made up of 16 amino acids. The CDR3 protein is CASSPAAGARTDTQYF. CDR3 DNA sequence: TGTGCCAGCAGCCCCGCAGCGGGGGCCCGCACAGATACGCAGTATTTT.

The V call is TRBV29-1, the J call TRBJ2-1; 10 bases fit TRBD2. Germline-derived CDR1 and CDR2 are SQVTM and ANQGSEA. The CDR3 has 15 amino acids. V was clipped by 7 bases and J by 10 bases; unmatched bases: 16. As DNA, the CDR3 is TGCAGCGGGGGGTCCGGGACTAGCGAGGGTAGGGAGCAGTTCTTC. This gives the protein CSGGSGTSEGREQFF.

This clone appeared once. V and J are TRBV19 and TRBJ2-7; the D gene is possibly TRBD1 (5 bases). The V and J ends lost 3 bases and 3 bases respectively, with 9 bases between them. Germline loops: CDR1 LNHDA, CDR2 SQIVND (reference sequence). This CDR3 region has 13 residues. CDR3 region: CASSMGQGYEQYF. The CDR3 coding sequence is TGTGCCAGTAGTATGGGGCAGGGCTACGAGCAGTACTTC. The full variable domain, completed using reference TRBV19 and TRBJ2-7, is DGGITQSPKYLFRKEGQNVTLSCEQNLNHDAMYWYRQDPGQGLRLIYYSQIVNDFQKGDIAEGYSVSREKKESFPLTVTSAQKNPTAFYLCASSMGQGYEQYFGPGTRLTVT.

Written as DNA, the CDR3 is TGTGCCAGCAGTTTCCACGGAGATACGCAGTATTTT. Its translation is CASSFHGDTQYF. The V gene is TRBV27, the J gene TRBJ2-3; the D is unclear. Per the germline V gene, CDR1 is MNHEY and CDR2 is SMNVEV (reference sequence). CDR3 size: 12 residues. The V end lost 3 bases, the J end lost 5 bases, and 6 bases lay between the germline ends.